The 2 T cell receptor beta chains listed next were all sequenced from one sample in a study of early T cells in non-severe SARS-CoV-2 infection (dated by TCRdb to the early 2020s). To prepare the library, 5' RACE was applied. Data came from a NextSeq 500. Using fastp trimming at Q25 and MiXCR clonotype assembly, TCRdb reanalyzed the public sequencing data and kept in-frame beta chains. Every entry covers one CDR3 protein and lists the most common genes and DNA from its rows. Here the sample has tens of thousands of distinct CDR3 sequences; roughly 15% occur a single time. The ten largest clones capture 3.5% to 5% of the sample. This specimen consisted of whole blood, obtained at baseline. Receptors originate from an adult who was a healthcare worker with PCR-confirmed SARS-CoV-2 infection or an uninfected control (not recorded which).

This chain connects TRBV7-9 to TRBJ2-1; the D gene could be TRBD1 or TRBD2 (5 bases each). With 3 bases removed from V and 10 bases from J, the gap between germline ends came to 10 bases. This CDR3 has 12 residues. Germline V gene sequence: CDR1 SEHNR, CDR2 FQNEAQ (reference sequence). As DNA, the CDR3 is TGTGCCAGCAGCTTGGGACGCCGAGAGCAGTTCTTC. Translated, it gives CASSLGRREQFF.

The chain uses TRBV7-9 and TRBJ1-1; D ambiguous. Trimming left V 5 bases short and J 2 bases short, with 6 bases between. The CDR3 is 12 amino acids. CDR1 SEHNR and CDR2 FQNEAQ come from the germline V gene (reference sequence). CDR3 bases: TGTGCCAGCAGCCCGGAAAACACTGAAGCTTTCTTT. This gives the protein CASSPENTEAFF.